These T cell receptor beta chains were read from a single sample in a study of T cell repertoires in cytomegalovirus infection. A single record per CDR3 protein comes from TCRdb applying MiXCR to the reads. The table includes approximately 50,000 distinct CDR3 sequences, around 18% detected once. What these receptors recognize is not known. The sample here was CD8+ T cells from cultured PBMCs, taken from culture after CMV antigen stimulation. The receptor set was obtained from a human donor in good health (CMV status not recorded). Some clones in this sample may be carry-over from other donors' samples. Both conserved end residues are part of each CDR3. Fields, in order: J gene, clone size, D gene, V gene, CDR3 protein, CDR3 DNA. D genes are given only for firm matches. The size of a clone is reported for some rows only, either as once, few or many, or as a class for expanded clones.

TRBJ1-5 | few | . | TRBV24-1 | CATSDSRPKTGSRNQPQHF | TGTGCCACCAGTGATTCCCGCCCTAAAACAGGGTCAAGGAATCAGCCCCAGCATTTT
TRBJ1-2 | many | TRBD1 | TRBV7-2 | CASSPRTGPGGYTF | TGTGCCAGCAGCCCAAGGACAGGGCCGGGTGGCTACACCTTC
TRBJ2-2 | . | . | TRBV6-2/TRBV6-3 | CASGSAAYTGELFF | TGTGCCAGCGGGTCAGCGGCCTACACCGGGGAGCTGTTTTTT
TRBJ2-7 | . | . | TRBV7-8 | CASSSLNSSYEQYF | TGTGCCAGCAGCTCCTTAAATAGCTCCTACGAGCAGTACTTC
TRBJ1-5 | . | . | TRBV12-3/TRBV12-4 | CASSKRTAFSLGDGYSNQPQHF | TGTGCCAGCAGTAAAAGGACAGCGTTCTCCCTAGGGGATGGTTATAGCAATCAGCCCCAGCATTTT
TRBJ1-2 | few | TRBD1 | TRBV7-2 | CASSLRDRGPVYGYTF | TGTGCCAGCAGCTTACGCGACAGGGGGCCAGTCTATGGCTACACCTTC
TRBJ2-2 | many | . | TRBV11-2 | CASSLESGENTGELFF | TGTGCCAGCAGCTTAGAATCGGGGGAAAACACCGGGGAGCTGTTTTTT
TRBJ2-7 | . | . | TRBV7-2 | CASSLRGAGDSYEQYF | TGTGCCAGCAGCCTCAGGGGGGCAGGGGATTCCTACGAGCAGTACTTC
TRBJ2-5 | . | TRBD1 | TRBV7-9 | CASSPQGAKETQYF | TGTGCCAGCAGCCCACAGGGGGCGAAAGAGACCCAGTACTTC
TRBJ2-2 | . | . | TRBV6-1 | CASSLTGTTNTGELFF | TGTGCCAGCAGCCTCACCGGGACAACGAACACCGGGGAGCTGTTTTTT
TRBJ2-1 | . | . | TRBV5-5 | CASSLGGVGTYNEQFF | TGTGCCAGCAGCTTGGGCGGCGTAGGGACCTACAATGAGCAGTTCTTC
TRBJ1-1 | . | . | TRBV27 | CASSLQQGYTEAFF | TGTGCCAGCAGTTTGCAACAGGGATACACTGAAGCTTTCTTT
TRBJ2-5 | . | . | TRBV12-3/TRBV12-4 | CASSSFSPLDLLQETQYF | TGTGCCAGCAGCTCGTTTAGTCCCTTGGACCTCCTACAAGAGACCCAGTACTTC
TRBJ2-7 | . | . | TRBV20-1 | CSAPDRSSYEQYF | TGCAGTGCCCCCGACAGGAGCTCCTACGAGCAGTACTTC
TRBJ2-1 | few | . | TRBV9 | CASSLSLADSSYNEQFF | TGTGCCAGCAGCCTTAGTCTAGCCGACAGCTCCTACAATGAGCAGTTCTTC
TRBJ2-4 | few | TRBD1 | TRBV7-2 | CASSLQGLAKNIQYF | TGTGCCAGCAGTCTACAGGGGTTAGCCAAAAACATTCAGTACTTC
TRBJ2-7 | . | . | TRBV4-2 | CASSPVGGNEQYF | TGTGCCAGCAGCCCCGTAGGGGGGAACGAGCAGTACTTC
TRBJ2-7 | . | . | TRBV25-1 | CASGRGVSEQYF | TGTGCCAGCGGAAGAGGGGTCAGCGAGCAGTACTTC
TRBJ2-5 | many | . | TRBV6-5 | CASTEYGRETQYF | TGTGCCAGCACCGAATACGGCCGGGAGACCCAGTACTTC
TRBJ2-7 | . | TRBD2 | TRBV7-2 | CASSLSPLTSTFYEQYF | TGTGCCAGCAGCTTGTCCCCCTTGACTAGCACTTTCTACGAGCAGTACTTC
TRBJ1-1 | . | . | TRBV28 | CASSFDKGVEAFF | TGTGCCAGCAGTTTCGATAAGGGGGTTGAAGCTTTCTTT
TRBJ2-1 | few | . | TRBV13 | CASRESLNEQFF | TGTGCCAGCAGGGAGTCCTTAAATGAGCAGTTCTTC
TRBJ1-4 | few | . | TRBV7-6 | CASSYRDINEKLFF | TGTGCCAGCAGCTACCGGGACATAAATGAAAAACTGTTTTTT
TRBJ1-2 | many | TRBD1 | TRBV7-2 | CASRPTGGGYGYTF | TGTGCCAGCAGACCAACAGGGGGCGGCTATGGCTACACCTTC
TRBJ2-1 | few | TRBD1 | TRBV12-3/TRBV12-4 | CASSSTGGRYEQFF | TGTGCCAGCAGTTCAACAGGGGGCAGATATGAGCAGTTCTTC
TRBJ2-1 | many | . | TRBV7-3 | CASSFGTSHNEQFF | TGTGCCAGCAGCTTCGGGACTTCCCACAATGAGCAGTTCTTC
TRBJ2-1 | many | . | TRBV27 | CASSPYRSYNEQFF | TGTGCCAGCAGTCCGTATCGCTCCTACAATGAGCAGTTCTTC
TRBJ1-1 | few | TRBD1 | TRBV27 | CASSPPGQIAEAFF | TGTGCCAGCAGTCCACCGGGACAGATCGCTGAAGCTTTCTTT
TRBJ2-2 | many | . | TRBV2 | CASRWEWNTGELFF | TGTGCCAGCCGGTGGGAGTGGAATACCGGGGAGCTGTTTTTT
TRBJ2-3 | . | . | TRBV7-2 | CASRRGRGGADTQYF | TGTGCCAGCAGACGAGGCCGTGGGGGCGCAGATACGCAGTATTTT
TRBJ1-1 | once | . | TRBV6-2/TRBV6-3 | CASSSLRENTEAFF | TGTGCCAGCAGTTCGCTCAGGGAAAACACTGAAGCTTTCTTT
TRBJ2-7 | . | TRBD2 | TRBV7-8 | CASSLTSGNGEQYF | TGTGCCAGCAGCTTAACTAGCGGGAACGGGGAGCAGTACTTC
TRBJ2-1 | many | . | TRBV11-3 | CASSRQDGHNEQFF | TGTGCCAGCAGCCGTCAGGACGGACACAATGAGCAGTTCTTC
TRBJ2-1 | few | TRBD2 | TRBV28 | CASSPGLAGAYNEQFF | TGTGCCAGCAGTCCTGGACTAGCGGGAGCCTACAATGAGCAGTTCTTC
TRBJ2-4 | . | . | TRBV6-2/TRBV6-3 | CASSYSSYGVRNIQYF | TGTGCCAGCAGTTACTCGAGTTACGGGGTAAGAAACATTCAGTACTTC
TRBJ2-7 | . | . | TRBV20-1 | CSASGLEAYEQYF | TGCAGTGCTAGCGGGCTAGAAGCCTACGAGCAGTACTTC
TRBJ2-5 | . | TRBD2 | TRBV7-9 | CASSPPLGLARETQYF | TGTGCCAGCAGCCCCCCCCTGGGACTAGCCCGGGAGACCCAGTACTTC
TRBJ2-1 | few | . | TRBV4-3 | CASSQDSLNEQFF | TGCGCCAGCAGCCAAGATAGTTTGAATGAGCAGTTCTTC
TRBJ1-4 | . | . | TRBV27 | CASSLLPTATNEKLFF | TGTGCCAGCAGTTTACTCCCGACAGCAACTAATGAAAAACTGTTTTTT
TRBJ1-3 | few | TRBD1 | TRBV7-8 | CASSPGQGGGNTIYF | TGTGCCAGCAGCCCGGGACAGGGGGGAGGAAACACCATATATTTT
TRBJ1-2 | few | . | TRBV4-2 | CASSQESGGRDGYTF | TGTGCCAGCAGCCAAGAATCAGGAGGGAGGGATGGCTACACCTTC
TRBJ1-1 | . | . | TRBV20-1 | CSARDPGVDTEAFF | TGCAGTGCTAGAGATCCTGGGGTGGACACTGAAGCTTTCTTT
TRBJ1-1 | . | . | TRBV12-3/TRBV12-4 | CASSLREMRTEALF | TGTGCCAGCAGTTTGAGGGAAATGAGAACTGAAGCTTTGTTT
TRBJ2-7 | few | TRBD1 | TRBV4-1 | CASSPSRTGLSYEQYF | TGCGCCAGCAGCCCATCCCGGACAGGGCTCTCCTACGAGCAGTACTTC
TRBJ2-1 | . | TRBD1 | TRBV6-2/TRBV6-3 | CASSHLRQGKNEQFF | TGTGCCAGCAGTCACCTCAGACAGGGGAAGAATGAGCAGTTCTTC
TRBJ2-7 | many | TRBD1 | TRBV7-6 | CASSLTGVGSYEQYF | TGTGCCAGCAGTTTAACAGGGGTAGGGTCCTACGAGCAGTACTTC
TRBJ1-5 | . | . | TRBV27 | CASSPWGANQPQHF | TGTGCCAGCAGTCCCTGGGGGGCCAATCAGCCCCAGCATTTT
TRBJ2-6 | few | . | TRBV7-2 | CASRTPAQGSSGANVLTF | TGTGCCAGCAGGACCCCCGCCCAGGGTAGCTCTGGGGCCAACGTCCTGACTTTC
TRBJ2-2 | many | TRBD1 | TRBV7-9 | CASSFKQGSTGELFF | TGTGCCAGCAGCTTTAAACAGGGGTCCACCGGGGAGCTGTTTTTT
TRBJ1-2 | . | TRBD1 | TRBV12-3/TRBV12-4 | CASGRPGGKGYTF | TGTGCCAGCGGGCGCCCAGGGGGGAAGGGCTACACCTTC
TRBJ2-1 | few | . | TRBV19 | CASSLSGSNEQFF | TGTGCCAGTAGTCTCTCGGGGAGTAATGAGCAGTTCTTC
TRBJ2-7 | few | . | TRBV7-2 | CASSWGLIDYEQYF | TGTGCCAGCAGCTGGGGACTGATAGATTACGAGCAGTACTTC
TRBJ2-1 | few | TRBD2 | TRBV7-2 | CASSLNKRETNEQFF | TGTGCCAGCAGCTTAAATAAGCGGGAGACGAATGAGCAGTTCTTC
TRBJ2-5 | . | . | TRBV7-2 | CASSPSRNRVQETQYF | TGTGCCAGCAGCCCCAGTAGGAACAGGGTCCAAGAGACCCAGTACTTC